These 28 T cell receptor beta chains share one sample of origin, sequenced in a study of T-cell memory formation after mild COVID-19. TCRdb called the 5' RACE reads again in MiXCR, with one record for every CDR3 protein. The sample lists fewer than 600,000 distinct CDR3 sequences, roughly 22% occurring once. Sample: PBMCs or a T cell subset sorted from them (not recorded which). The receptors derive from an adult woman who had mild COVID-19 (a few samples of this study predate the infection). Cell type and time point are not known.

This clonotype appeared a few times. CDR3 bases: TGCGCCAGCAGCCAAGATACAGCGGGGGGGCGGGAGCAGTTCTTC. Translating it yields CASSQDTAGGREQFF. This sequence joins TRBV4-1 and TRBJ2-1; 10 bases are shared with TRBD2. The CDR3 covers 15 residues. The germline V gene encodes CDR1 MGHRA and CDR2 YSYEKL. V shed 0 bases, J shed 10 bases, and the junction held 6 bases outside the gene matches.

This clonotype was seen a handful of times. V usage is TRBV7-8 and J usage is TRBJ2-1, with 9 bases fitting TRBD2. The V and J ends lost 1 base and 3 bases, in that order; junction bases with no gene match: 4. The CDR3 runs 16 residues. Looked up from germline, CDR1 is SGHVS and CDR2 is FQNEAQ. Here the CDR3 reads CASSLVAGVFYNEQFF. Written as DNA, the CDR3 is TGTGCCAGCAGCTTAGTAGCGGGAGTTTTCTACAATGAGCAGTTCTTC.

This clonotype has just a few counts. The genes are TRBV24-1 and TRBJ2-2; D is perhaps TRBD2 (6 bases). Germline-derived CDR1 and CDR2 are KGHDR and SFDVKD. Deletions cut 5 bases from V and 6 bases from J, with 15 bases between. The CDR3 runs 15 residues. The CDR3, as DNA: TGTGCCACCAGTGCCTTAACGTCGGGGGCCGGGGAGCTGTTTTTT. Translated: CATSALTSGAGELFF.

This clonotype has at least ten counts. The J gene is TRBJ2-2, the V gene TRBV3-1; a possible D gene is TRBD2 (6 bases). The CDR3 consists of 14 residues. V was shortened by 4 bases and J by 4 bases, with 10 bases between the two germline ends. Germline V gives CDR1 LGHDT, CDR2 YNNKEL (reference sequence). The CDR3 loop is CASSRGLTTGELFF. CDR3 in DNA: TGTGCCAGCAGCCGGGGACTGACCACCGGGGAGCTGTTTTTT. The full variable domain, with the rest looked up from reference TRBV3-1 and TRBJ2-2, is DTAVSQTPKYLVTQMGNDKSIKCEQNLGHDTMYWYKQDSKKFLKIMFSYNNKELIINETVPNRFSPKSPDKAHLNLHINSLELGDSAVYFCASSRGLTTGELFFGEGSRLTVL.

The V call is TRBV18, the J call TRBJ2-5; TRBD1 matches at 7 bases. The J segment lost 2 bases and the V segment lost 5 bases, leaving 5 bases of the junction unmatched. Germline CDR1 KGHSH, CDR2 LQKENI. There are 14 residues in the CDR3. The CDR3 sequence is CASSNMGQQETQYF. CDR3 bases: TGTGCCAGCTCAAACATGGGACAGCAAGAGACCCAGTACTTC.

This clonotype was recorded a few times. This chain joins TRBV5-1 and TRBJ1-1, with D unresolved. The CDR3 loop spans 16 amino acids. V was trimmed by 2 bases and J by 1 base, leaving 15 bases between them. Germline loops: CDR1 SGHRS, CDR2 YFSETQ. The DNA of the CDR3 is TGCGCCAGCAGCTTTTCAGGTGGGCTTGGGAACACTGAAGCTTTCTTT. It codes for CASSFSGGLGNTEAFF.

The chain carries TRBV3-1 and TRBJ2-3; 8 bases agree with TRBD2. Germline V gives CDR1 LGHDT, CDR2 YNNKEL (reference sequence). V lost 0 bases to trimming and J lost 5 bases; unmatched junction nucleotides: 7. The CDR3 is made up of 16 amino acids. The CDR3 here is CASSQDLREGVDTQYF. In nucleotides, the CDR3 is TGTGCCAGCAGCCAAGACCTACGGGAGGGTGTAGATACGCAGTATTTT.

This clonotype came up a few times. The chain carries TRBV12-3 or TRBV12-4 and TRBJ1-1; 7 bases are a match to TRBD1. The CDR3 loop spans 16 amino acids. V shed 4 bases, J shed 1 base, and the junction held 9 bases outside the gene matches. CDR3 amino acids: CASSSWRGRTNTEAFF. CDR3 in DNA: TGTGCCAGCAGTTCGTGGAGGGGGCGGACGAACACTGAAGCTTTCTTT.

This clonotype was counted between two and nine times. J is TRBJ1-3 and V is TRBV6-5, with 7 bases lining up with TRBD1. Looked up from germline, CDR1 is MNHEY and CDR2 is SVGAGI. The trim removed 6 bases at V and 4 bases at J, leaving 6 bases unmatched. CDR3 length: 14 amino acids. The CDR3 reads CASRRTGKGNTIYF. CDR3 DNA sequence: TGTGCCAGCAGAAGGACAGGCAAAGGAAACACCATATATTTT.

V and J are TRBV7-3 and TRBJ2-1; TRBD1 aligns across 9 bases. V lost 3 bases to trimming and J lost 5 bases; unmatched junction nucleotides: 5. The CDR3 runs to 15 residues. Germline V gene sequence: CDR1 SGHTA, CDR2 FQGTGA. CDR3 sequence reads: CASSFGTGPNNEQFF. The DNA of the CDR3 is TGTGCCAGCAGCTTCGGGACAGGGCCCAACAATGAGCAGTTCTTC.

The genes are TRBV7-9 and TRBJ1-5; D possibly corresponds to TRBD1 (5 bases). V was shortened by 7 bases and J by 6 bases, with 16 bases between the two germline ends. The CDR3 extends over 14 amino acids. Germline assignment: CDR1 SEHNR and CDR2 FQNEAQ (reference sequence). For the CDR3, the DNA is TGTGCCAGCACTCCTGGGGGGGGAATTCAGCCCCAGCATTTT. Protein sequence: CASTPGGGIQPQHF.

The rearrangement joins TRBV20-1 to TRBJ2-1; D gene unclear. V was shortened by 2 bases and J by 5 bases, with 10 bases between the two germline ends. The CDR3 runs 13 residues. Germline V gene data show CDR1 as DFQATT and CDR2 as SNEGSKA (reference sequence). The CDR3 region is CSARFREHNEQFF. For the CDR3, the DNA is TGCAGTGCTAGATTTCGAGAACACAATGAGCAGTTCTTC.

This clonotype was seen more than once but under ten times. The genes are TRBV3-1 and TRBJ1-1; 7 bases are shared with TRBD1. This CDR3 has 15 amino acids. Germline assignment: CDR1 LGHDT and CDR2 YNNKEL (reference sequence). Trimming took 4 bases from V and 2 from J; bases not matched to a gene: 7. Here the CDR3 DNA reads TGTGCCAGCAGCCCCGGGGCAGGGGGTAACACTGAAGCTTTCTTT. Its translation is CASSPGAGGNTEAFF.

The chain uses TRBV7-2 and TRBJ2-5; TRBD2 aligns across 10 bases. The CDR3 is 15 amino acids. After removal of 5 bases from V and 1 base from J, the junction contained 4 bases not matched to a gene. CDR1 and CDR2 (germline): SGHTA, FQGNSA. Here the CDR3 reads CASSQERGGQETQYF. The DNA for the CDR3 is TGTGCCAGCAGCCAAGAGCGGGGGGGCCAAGAGACCCAGTACTTC.

The chain couples TRBV2 to TRBJ1-3; tentatively, D is TRBD1 (5 bases). Germline V gene data show CDR1 as SNHLY and CDR2 as FYNNEI. This CDR3 has 15 residues. The V gene lost 5 bases and the J gene lost 4 bases, with 15 bases spanning the gap. CDR3 nucleotide sequence: TGTGCCAGCAGTCCCGCGAGCGGGGACGGAAACACCATATATTTT. Protein: CASSPASGDGNTIYF.

This clonotype was observed a few times. The chain carries TRBV18 and TRBJ2-1; 10 bases agree with TRBD2. The V gene end was trimmed by 3 bases and the J gene end by 8 bases; junction bases not matched to a gene: 13. This CDR3 spans 17 amino acids. CDR1 and CDR2 (germline): KGHSH, LQKENI. The CDR3 nucleotides are TGTGCCAGCTCACCCGCGGACTTAGCGGGAGGACGGGATGAGCAGTTCTTC. Translating gives CASSPADLAGGRDEQFF. Filled out from reference TRBV18 and TRBJ2-1, the complete variable domain reads NAGVMQNPRHLVRRRGQEARLRCSPMKGHSHVYWYRQLPEEGLKFMVYLQKENIIDESGMPKERFSAEFPKEGPSILRIQQVVRGDSAAYFCASSPADLAGGRDEQFFGPGTRLTVL.

There are a few counts of this clonotype. The chain combines TRBV4-2 with TRBJ2-2, with TRBD1 matching 7 bases. The germline V gene has CDR1 LGHNA and CDR2 YNFKEQ. The CDR3 has 15 amino acids. V trimming: 0 bases; J trimming: 4 bases; junction bases outside the gene matches: 2. The CDR3 coding sequence is TGTGCCAGCAGCCAAGATAGGGGGCTCACCGGGGAGCTGTTTTTT. It yields the protein CASSQDRGLTGELFF.

The V gene is TRBV4-1, the J gene TRBJ1-2, with a possible D match to TRBD1 (5 bases). CDR1 and CDR2 (germline): MGHRA, YSYEKL. The length of the CDR3 is 15 residues. V lost 0 bases and J lost 8, with 16 bases in between. CDR3 nucleotides: TGCGCCAGCAGCCAAGAGGTAACGGCGGGGGACGGCTACACCTTC. Amino acids: CASSQEVTAGDGYTF.

This clonotype was detected a few times. This sequence joins TRBV27 and TRBJ2-7, with 13 bases aligning to TRBD2. The CDR3 contains 15 residues. After removal of 6 bases from V and 5 bases from J, the junction contained 7 bases not matched to a gene. The germline gives CDR1 MNHEY, CDR2 SMNVEV (reference sequence). The CDR3 DNA sequence: TGTGCCAGCAGGACTAGCGGGAGGTACGGGGACGAGCAGTACTTC. Amino acid sequence: CASRTSGRYGDEQYF.

The chain combines TRBV3-1 with TRBJ1-5, with D hard to call. The CDR3 consists of 15 residues. Germline V gene sequence: CDR1 LGHDT, CDR2 YNNKEL (reference sequence). The V gene lost 0 bases and the J gene lost 6 bases, with 12 bases spanning the gap. The CDR3 DNA sequence: TGTGCCAGCAGCCAAGATCGGGGTCGGACTCAGCCCCAGCATTTT. Translated: CASSQDRGRTQPQHF. Full variable domain (remainder filled in from reference TRBV3-1 and TRBJ1-5): DTAVSQTPKYLVTQMGNDKSIKCEQNLGHDTMYWYKQDSKKFLKIMFSYNNKELIINETVPNRFSPKSPDKAHLNLHINSLELGDSAVYFCASSQDRGRTQPQHFGDGTRLSIL.

The V gene is TRBV11-3, the J gene TRBJ2-7; D is perhaps TRBD1 or TRBD2 (5 bases each). The CDR3 is made up of 16 amino acids. Germline CDR1 reads SGHNT; CDR2 reads YENEEA. Trimming cost V 1 base and J 4 bases, with 17 bases left between them. The CDR3 DNA is TGTGCCAGCAGCTTAGCAAGAGGGGTGAAGGTGTACGAGCAGTACTTC. Encoded protein: CASSLARGVKVYEQYF.

The genes are TRBV5-1 and TRBJ2-3; TRBD2 matches 14 bases. The J segment lost 2 bases and the V segment lost 3 bases, leaving 5 bases of the junction unmatched. The CDR3 runs 17 residues. Germline V gene sequence: CDR1 SGHRS, CDR2 YFSETQ. CDR3 sequence reads: CASSSGLAGGITDTQYF. In nucleotides, the CDR3 is TGCGCCAGCAGCTCCGGACTAGCGGGGGGTATCACAGATACGCAGTATTTT.

The sample holds a few counts of this clonotype. The chain uses TRBV15 and TRBJ2-5; TRBD2 might be the D (6 bases). The V and J ends lost 1 base and 2 bases respectively, with 14 bases between them. Germline loops: CDR1 LNHNV, CDR2 YYDKDF (reference sequence). This CDR3 is 16 amino acids long. The DNA for the CDR3 is TGTGCCACCAGCAGAGCCCGGGGAGGTCGGCAAGAGACCCAGTACTTC. Protein: CATSRARGGRQETQYF.

The sample holds a few counts of this clonotype. The chain employs TRBV2 and TRBJ2-1; the D gene is possibly TRBD1 (6 bases). V lost 11 bases, J lost 2 bases, and 16 bases lay in between. Germline CDR1 SNHLY, CDR2 FYNNEI. CDR3 length: 14 residues. CDR3 residues: CAGETGRAYNEQFF. CDR3 nucleotide sequence: TGTGCCGGCGAGACAGGCCGAGCCTACAATGAGCAGTTCTTC.

The chain carries TRBV6-2 or TRBV6-3 and TRBJ2-7, with D possibly called TRBD1 or TRBD2 (6 bases each). The germline V gene has CDR1 MNHEY and CDR2 SVGEGT. The CDR3 length is 12 residues. Trimming removed 7 bases at V and 6 bases at J, with 13 bases between. This CDR3 is CASTDWGAEQYF. The CDR3 region has the DNA TGTGCCAGCACCGACTGGGGGGCCGAGCAGTACTTC.

The chain is built from TRBV29-1 and TRBJ2-7; TRBD2 aligns across 8 bases. The CDR3 is 13 residues long. Germline CDR1 and CDR2: SQVTM and ANQGSEA. Trimming cost V 7 bases and J 0 bases; bases outside gene matches: 5. CDR3 sequence: CSDVAGSSYEQYF. As DNA, the CDR3 is TGCAGCGACGTAGCGGGGAGCTCCTACGAGCAGTACTTC.

The chain joins TRBV14 to TRBJ2-7; D possibly matches TRBD1 or TRBD2 (5 bases each). This CDR3 region has 15 residues. Trimming removed 0 bases from V and 12 bases from J, with 21 bases in between. CDR1 and CDR2 from the germline V gene are SGHDN and FVKESK. The CDR3 coding sequence is TGTGCCAGCAGCCAAGACGCCAGATTTGGGGGAGTACCGTACTTC. Its translation: CASSQDARFGGVPYF.

In DNA, the CDR3 is TGTGCCAGCAGCCAAGGCCGGGACAGGGTTAGCAATCAGCCCCAGCATTTT. This gives the protein CASSQGRDRVSNQPQHF. V gene TRBV3-1 combines with J gene TRBJ1-5; 9 nucleotides align to TRBD1. The CDR3 is 17 residues long. Germline-derived CDR1 and CDR2 are LGHDT and YNNKEL (reference sequence). V trimming: 1 base; J trimming: 0 bases; junction bases outside the gene matches: 4. Variable domain in full (rest from reference TRBV3-1 and TRBJ1-5): DTAVSQTPKYLVTQMGNDKSIKCEQNLGHDTMYWYKQDSKKFLKIMFSYNNKELIINETVPNRFSPKSPDKAHLNLHINSLELGDSAVYFCASSQGRDRVSNQPQHFGDGTRLSIL.